The 3 T cell receptor beta chains below were found in one sample sequenced in a study of Graves' ophthalmopathy and Graves' hyperthyroidism. Investigators amplified TCR beta CDR3 regions from RNA transcripts. Amplification began with first-round RT-PCR using HTBI primers, then second-round multiplex PCR was performed. TCRdb ran MiXCR on the multiplex PCR reads and lists one entry per CDR3 protein. Of around 520,000 distinct CDR3 sequences listed, under 40% are singletons. The sample taken for sequencing was peripheral blood or thyroid tissue (not recorded which). These receptors were taken from an adult man with Graves' hyperthyroidism.

This clonotype was observed at least ten times. This chain uses TRBV9 with TRBJ1-4; D is unresolved. The CDR3 contains 13 residues. V lost 7 bases to trimming and J lost 3 bases, with 10 bases between them. Germline V gene sequence: CDR1 SGDLS, CDR2 YYNGEE. CDR3 DNA sequence: TGTGCCAGCGGAGGGATGGCTAATGAAAAACTGTTTTTT. This sequence encodes CASGGMANEKLFF. The variable domain in full, completed from reference TRBV9 and TRBJ1-4, reads DSGVTQTPKHLITATGQRVTLRCSPRSGDLSVYWYQQSLDQGLQFLIQYYNGEERAKGNILERFSAQQFPDLHSELNLSSLELGDSALYFCASGGMANEKLFFGSGTQLSVL.

This clonotype was picked up a small number of times. This chain connects TRBV4-1 to TRBJ1-4, with 7 bases matching TRBD1. With V trimmed by 3 bases and J by 8 bases, 12 bases remained unmatched. The CDR3 consists of 16 residues. Germline assignment: CDR1 MGHRA and CDR2 YSYEKL. The CDR3 region is CASSQGYRGTGEKLFF. In nucleotides, the CDR3 is TGCGCCAGCAGCCAGGGTTACAGGGGAACGGGGGAAAAACTGTTTTTT.

The table lists this clonotype with many counts. The rearrangement uses TRBV5-6 and TRBJ2-5, with D perhaps matching TRBD2 (6 bases). Per germline, CDR1 SGHDT and CDR2 YYEEEE. V lost 6 bases to trimming and J lost 4 bases, with 13 bases between them. CDR3 length: 13 residues. In DNA, the CDR3 is TGTGCCAGCACTCCGGCGGGGAGAGAGACCCAGTACTTC. Translation gives CASTPAGRETQYF.